This T cell receptor (beta chain) was observed in a study of OX40 agonist ivuxolimab in advanced cancers. Study summary: Intravenous ivuxolimab at 0.01 to 10 mg/kg was given to patients every 2 weeks. Dose-escalation patients had hepatocellular carcinoma, melanoma, renal cell or head and neck cancer. Age averaged 60 years (range roughly 23 to 79), and around 87% were male. Three patients got partial responses; one had hepatocellular carcinoma and two had cutaneous melanoma.

The CDR3 runs to 17 residues. Germline loops: CDR1 LGHNA, CDR2 YSLEER. V shed 0 bases, J shed 6 bases, and the junction held 9 bases outside the gene matches. Some clones are missing from TCRdb's copy, which holds only in-frame ones; the method was immunoSEQ multiplex PCR. The sample has over 50,000 clones, around 92% seen once. The receptor was isolated from an adult with an advanced solid tumor such as melanoma, head and neck, liver or kidney cancer. The rearrangement uses TRBV4-3 and TRBJ2-1, with 9 bases identical to TRBD2. This specimen consisted of CD4+ or CD8+ T cells sorted from blood, obtained in a trial of the OX40 agonist ivuxolimab. The CDR3 loop is CASSQERAGGQLNEQFF. The CDR3 region has the DNA TGCGCCAGCAGCCAAGAAAGGGCGGGGGGGCAACTCAATGAGCAGTTCTTC.